Below, 25 T cell receptor beta chains from the same sample are listed, as sequenced in a study of blood T cell repertoires in COVID-19. Sequencing used immunoSEQ multiplex PCR; TCRdb keeps in-frame clones, though not all of them. The sample records approximately 220,000 clones, about 85% being singletons. Sequences were obtained from peripheral blood. Source of these receptors: a woman between 55 and 75 years old who had recovered from COVID-19.

J is TRBJ2-7 and V is TRBV7-8; possibly TRBD1 for D (5 bases). CDR3 size: 14 residues. The V gene lost 1 base and the J gene lost 4 bases, with 11 bases spanning the gap. Germline values: CDR1 SGHVS, CDR2 FQNEAQ. DNA for the CDR3: TGTGCCAGCAGCTTAGTCCCAGGGAAATACGAGCAGTACTTC. Its translation: CASSLVPGKYEQYF.

The V call is TRBV2, the J call TRBJ2-7; 9 bases align to TRBD1. The length of the CDR3 is 15 residues. Germline CDR1 SNHLY, CDR2 FYNNEI. V lost 1 base, J lost 6 bases, and 7 bases stayed unmatched. CDR3 residues: CASSEGGQGRGEQYF. The CDR3, as DNA: TGTGCCAGCAGTGAAGGGGGACAGGGAAGGGGCGAGCAGTACTTC. The entire variable domain, with the rest obtained from reference TRBV2 and TRBJ2-7, is as follows: EPEVTQTPSHQVTQMGQEVILRCVPISNHLYFYWYRQILGQKVEFLVSFYNNEISEKSEIFDDQFSVERPDGSNFTLKIRSTKLEDSAMYFCASSEGGQGRGEQYFGPGTRLTVT.

The rearrangement joins TRBV29-1 to TRBJ2-1; 10 bases agree with TRBD2. Trimming at V came to 4 bases and at J to 7 bases, leaving 7 bases not matched to a gene. This CDR3 has 14 residues. Looked up from germline, CDR1 is SQVTM and CDR2 is ANQGSEA. CDR3 DNA: TGCAGCGTTGTGCGGAGCGGGGGGGGGAATGAGCAGTTCTTC. Translated: CSVVRSGGGNEQFF.

The chain combines TRBV11-2 with TRBJ1-1, with 9 bases fitting TRBD1. Germline V lookup: CDR1 SGHAT, CDR2 FQNNGV. V gave up 5 bases and J gave up 3 bases; unmatched junction bases: 7. The CDR3 runs 15 residues. The CDR3 DNA reads as TGTGCCAGCAGCCTGGCCGGGACAGGGTACACTGAAGCTTTCTTT. Its translation is CASSLAGTGYTEAFF.

The rearrangement links TRBV15 to TRBJ1-4; TRBD1 might be the D (5 bases). Germline CDR1 reads LNHNV; CDR2 reads YYDKDF (reference sequence). CDR3 length equals 14 residues. V gave up 1 base and J gave up 5 bases, with 8 bases separating them. The CDR3 DNA reads as TGTGCCACCAGCAGAGGTGGGGGGAATGAAAAACTGTTTTTT. This gives the protein CATSRGGGNEKLFF.

The chain employs TRBV9 and TRBJ2-7, with D tentatively TRBD1 (6 bases). V was trimmed by 3 bases and J by 6 bases, leaving 22 bases between them. Looked up from germline, CDR1 is SGDLS and CDR2 is YYNGEE. The CDR3 is 16 amino acids. The CDR3 sequence is CASSAAGAKRSAEQYF. For the CDR3, the DNA is TGTGCCAGCAGCGCCGCAGGGGCCAAGAGGAGCGCCGAGCAGTACTTC.

The chain couples TRBV5-8 to TRBJ2-3; 7 positions agree with TRBD1. This CDR3 region has 16 residues. Trimming took 1 base from V and 0 from J; bases not matched to a gene: 5. Germline V gene data show CDR1 as SGHTS and CDR2 as YDEGEE. CDR3 DNA: TGTGCCAGCAGCTTGTACCGGGACAGTAGCACAGATACGCAGTATTTT. Translated: CASSLYRDSSTDTQYF.

V is TRBV3-1 (or the pseudogene TRBV3-2) and J is TRBJ2-7, with 11 nucleotides matching TRBD1. The length of the CDR3 is 13 residues. Trimming cost V 4 bases and J 6 bases; bases outside gene matches: 2. Germline CDR1 LGHDT, CDR2 YNNKEL (reference sequence). CDR3 nucleotide sequence: TGTGCCAGCAGCCGGGACAGGGGGAGCGAGCAGTACTTC. It specifies CASSRDRGSEQYF.

The chain couples TRBV30 to TRBJ2-5, with TRBD2 identical over 7 bases. V was pared by 2 bases and J by 1 base, with 7 bases of the junction left unmatched. Germline-derived CDR1 and CDR2 are GTSNPN and SVGIG (reference sequence). This CDR3 spans 15 amino acids. The CDR3 nucleotides read TGTGCCTGGAGTCGGGGGGTGGGCAGCCAAGAGACCCAGTACTTC. It specifies CAWSRGVGSQETQYF.

The chain joins TRBV5-6 to TRBJ1-4, with D perhaps matching TRBD1 (5 bases). V was clipped by 4 bases and J by 11 bases, with 18 bases between them. Per the germline V gene, CDR1 is SGHDT and CDR2 is YYEEEE. CDR3 length equals 14 residues. CDR3: CASSPGTQVSKLFF. CDR3 DNA: TGTGCCAGCAGCCCCGGGACTCAGGTATCCAAACTGTTTTTT.

The chain carries TRBV4-1 and TRBJ2-2; TRBD2 matches 10 bases. This CDR3 has 14 amino acids. Germline values: CDR1 MGHRA, CDR2 YSYEKL. The V and J ends lost 2 bases and 6 bases, in that order; junction bases with no gene match: 0. Here the CDR3 DNA reads TGCGCCAGCAGCCAACTAGCGGGGGCCGGGGAGCTGTTTTTT. Translating gives CASSQLAGAGELFF.

The chain uses TRBV5-1 and TRBJ1-1, with 7 bases fitting TRBD1. The CDR3 is 14 residues long. Germline-derived CDR1 and CDR2 are SGHRS and YFSETQ. Trimming removed 7 bases from V and 5 bases from J; junction bases left unmatched: 11. CDR3 in amino acids: CASGGGGDLTEAFF. The CDR3 DNA sequence: TGCGCCAGCGGAGGAGGGGGCGATTTGACTGAAGCTTTCTTT.

This clone was seen more than once but under ten times. The rearrangement links TRBV7-8 to TRBJ1-5; a possible D gene is TRBD1 (5 bases). The CDR3 is made up of 15 amino acids. Trimming removed 3 bases from V and 4 bases from J, with 13 bases in between. Germline lookup yields CDR1 SGHVS and CDR2 FQNEAQ. DNA for the CDR3: TGTGCCAGCAGCTTTAGTGGGACTGCAAATCAGCCCCAGCATTTT. Translation gives CASSFSGTANQPQHF.

The chain recombines TRBV10-3 with TRBJ2-7; 7 positions match TRBD1. The V and J ends lost 5 bases and 3 bases, in that order; junction bases with no gene match: 4. Germline V gene data show CDR1 as ENHRY and CDR2 as SYGVKD. This CDR3 is built from 13 residues. Written as DNA, the CDR3 is TGTGCCATCAGTAGGGACAGCCGCTACGAGCAGTACTTC. Its translation: CAISRDSRYEQYF.

The CDR3 coding sequence is TGTGCCAGCAGCGTGGGACAGGGTAACTATGGCTACACCTTC. This encodes CASSVGQGNYGYTF. The chain links TRBV11-2 to TRBJ1-2; 9 nucleotides match TRBD1. Trimming at V came to 5 bases and at J to 1 base, leaving 2 bases not matched to a gene. Germline CDR1 is SGHAT and CDR2 is FQNNGV. The CDR3 contains 14 residues.

The chain links TRBV5-6 to TRBJ1-5; the D gene is possibly TRBD1 (5 bases). The V and J ends lost 1 base and 11 bases respectively, with 16 bases between them. This CDR3 contains 14 residues. The germline CDR1 and CDR2 sequences are SGHDT and YYEEEE. The CDR3 here is CASSLNMGQSAQHF. Here the CDR3 DNA reads TGTGCCAGCAGCTTGAATATGGGGCAATCAGCCCAGCATTTT.

This chain links TRBV19 with TRBJ2-1, with 9 bases matching TRBD1. This CDR3 is built from 13 residues. Germline V gives CDR1 LNHDA, CDR2 SQIVND (reference sequence). J was trimmed by 15 bases and V by 5 bases; bases with no gene match: 11. CDR3 amino acids: CASSAQDRGLPFF. CDR3 nucleotide sequence: TGTGCCAGTAGTGCACAGGACAGGGGTTTGCCGTTCTTC. Complete variable domain (other parts from reference TRBV19 and TRBJ2-1): DGGITQSPKYLFRKEGQNVTLSCEQNLNHDAMYWYRQDPGQGLRLIYYSQIVNDFQKGDIAEGYSVSREKKESFPLTVTSAQKNPTAFYLCASSAQDRGLPFFGPGTRLTVL.

The rearrangement uses TRBV2 and TRBJ2-3, with 8 bases identical to TRBD2. V was clipped by 0 bases and J by 0 bases; unmatched bases: 5. The CDR3 length is 17 residues. Germline CDR1 and CDR2: SNHLY and FYNNEI. DNA of the CDR3: TGTGCCAGCAGTGAAGCGCTCGGCGGGGGGAGCACAGATACGCAGTATTTT. The encoded protein is CASSEALGGGSTDTQYF.

The chain employs TRBV10-1 and TRBJ1-1; D remains ambiguous. The CDR3 totals 13 residues. Germline CDR1 WNHNN, CDR2 SYGVQD (reference sequence). Trimming removed 2 bases from V and 0 bases from J, with 4 bases in between. The CDR3 is CASSEGMNTEAFF. CDR3 sequence (DNA): TGCGCCAGCAGTGAGGGCATGAACACTGAAGCTTTCTTT.

CDR3 protein: CASSQDTYATGGKGYTF. In DNA, the CDR3 is TGTGCCAGCAGCCAAGATACGTACGCGACAGGGGGCAAAGGCTACACCTTC. This chain uses TRBV3-1 (or the pseudogene TRBV3-2) with TRBJ1-2; 10 bases match TRBD1. This CDR3 comprises 17 residues. The J segment lost 8 bases and the V segment lost 0 bases, leaving 12 bases of the junction unmatched. Germline CDR1 is LGHDT and CDR2 is YNNKEL (reference sequence).

V is TRBV5-1 and J is TRBJ2-5; D is perhaps TRBD2 (5 bases). Germline V gives CDR1 SGHRS, CDR2 YFSETQ. This CDR3 region has 15 residues. Between the trimmed V and J ends, which lost 2 bases and 2 bases, there was a span of 13 bases. This CDR3 is CASSLLGRQQETQYF. Here the CDR3 DNA reads TGCGCCAGCAGCTTACTAGGACGGCAACAAGAGACCCAGTACTTC.

The V call is TRBV7-9, the J call TRBJ1-1; D is perhaps TRBD1 (6 bases). The length of the CDR3 is 12 residues. The germline gives CDR1 SEHNR, CDR2 FQNEAQ (reference sequence). V shed 2 bases and J shed 7 bases, with 8 bases lying between them. Here the CDR3 reads CASSLRGGEAFF. For the CDR3, the DNA is TGTGCCAGCAGCTTACGAGGGGGTGAAGCTTTCTTT.

The table lists this clone with a few counts. The chain employs TRBV5-1 and TRBJ2-4; no clear D. The CDR3 length is 13 residues. Germline V gene lookup returns CDR1 SGHRS and CDR2 YFSETQ. V was cut by 1 base and J by 3 bases, with 5 bases left in between. The CDR3 DNA follows: TGCGCCAGCAGCTTGAACAGCAAAAACATTCAGTACTTC. Protein sequence: CASSLNSKNIQYF.

The CDR3 nucleotides read TGTGCCAGCTCACCATACACTAGCGGGGGGGCCGATGAGCAGTTCTTC. Amino acid sequence: CASSPYTSGGADEQFF. The chain uses TRBV18 and TRBJ2-1, with 13 nucleotides matching TRBD2. The germline V gene has CDR1 KGHSH and CDR2 LQKENI. V lost 2 bases and J lost 8; bases outside the gene matches: 6. The length of the CDR3 is 16 residues.

This chain uses TRBV7-2 with TRBJ1-2; 7 bases line up with TRBD1. The V gene end was trimmed by 5 bases and the J gene end by 6 bases; junction bases not matched to a gene: 6. CDR1 SGHTA and CDR2 FQGNSA come from the germline V gene. The CDR3 is made up of 13 amino acids. The CDR3 loop is CASSRGTADGYTF. CDR3 in DNA: TGTGCCAGCAGCCGTGGGACAGCGGATGGCTACACCTTC. The full variable domain, with the rest looked up from reference TRBV7-2 and TRBJ1-2, is GAGVSQSPSNKVTEKGKDVELRCDPISGHTALYWYRQSLGQGLEFLIYFQGNSAPDKSGLPSDRFSAERTGGSVSTLTIQRTQQEDSAVYLCASSRGTADGYTFGSGTRLTVV.